This T cell receptor beta chain was profiled in a study of T cell changes during pregnancy in multiple sclerosis (dated by TCRdb to between 2018 and 2021). Concerning the study at large: The study examined how the T cell repertoire changed over the course of pregnancy in women with multiple sclerosis.

The germline V gene specifies SGHVS as CDR1 and FQNEAQ as CDR2. Reading from cysteine to phenylalanine, the CDR3 counts 17 amino acids. Kept here is only the CDR3 DNA, which spans 51 bases and is read in frame from base 1. For this chain, trimming is 5 bases at the V end and 2 bases at the J end, and the number of junction bases without a gene match is 12. The library was made by the immunoSEQ multiplex PCR assay. The source is immuneACCESS, and TCRdb retained only in-frame sequences with V and J called. Part of the clones is not carried over; for the studies checked, unresolved V genes explain less than half of this, and the remainder is unexplained. The sample table shows under 110,000 clones, and around 93% are seen once. The ten largest make up 1.5% to 2% of the sample. With respect to this clone: Its cognate antigen has yet to be identified. No much larger clone exists at a distance of one base, and base qualities are not known.

This sequence uses TRBV7-8 and TRBJ2-7, with 10 central nucleotides matching TRBD1. The TCR originated in a female donor with multiple sclerosis, enrolled in a pregnancy study. Specimen: peripheral blood, collected after pregnancy. The nucleotide sequence reads TGTGCCAGCAGCGAACGGACAGGGGGTGGTGGTCCCTACGAGCAGTACTTC. Translation gives CASSERTGGGGPYEQYF.